This T cell receptor (beta chain) was captured by sequencing in a study of T cells in tuberculosis. The CDR3 sequence is 15 residues long. Germline-derived CDR1 and CDR2 are SGHTS and YDEGEE. The V and J ends lost 2 bases and 2 bases, in that order; junction bases with no gene match: 5. This table comes from immunoSEQ multiplex PCR, and its TCRdb copy is limited to in-frame clones, with some not included. The sample yields approximately 30,000 clones, around 97% seen once. Unsorted cryopreserved PBMC were sequenced, averaging about 93,000 T cells per clinical donor. Specimen: PBMCs. This rearrangement joins TRBV5-8 to TRBJ1-2, with TRBD1 matching over 8 bases. The clonotype originates from a donor aged 10-30 years with latent tuberculosis or without tuberculosis infection. CDR3 sequence reads: CASSLGQGRNYGYTF. The CDR3, as DNA: TGTGCCAGCAGCTTAGGACAGGGACGAAACTATGGCTACACCTTC.